The next 21 T cell receptor beta chains were all read from a single sample in a study of T-cell memory formation after mild COVID-19. One entry per CDR3 protein, called by TCRdb with MiXCR from the 5' RACE reads. The sample lists hundreds of thousands of distinct CDR3 sequences, around 30% seen once, with roughly 14% in the top ten. Sequencing was carried out using PBMCs or a T cell subset sorted from them (not recorded which). These receptors came from an adult woman who had mild COVID-19 (a few samples of this study predate the infection). Cell type and time point are not known.

This clonotype has more than one count but fewer than ten. The V gene is TRBV6-4, the J gene TRBJ2-1; the D gene is possibly TRBD2 (6 bases). The V and J ends lost 4 bases and 2 bases respectively, with 9 bases between them. The CDR3 is 14 amino acids. The germline gives CDR1 MRHNA, CDR2 SNTAGT. In nucleotides, the CDR3 is TGTGCCAGCAGTGTAGCGGCCGCCTACAATGAGCAGTTCTTC. Translating it yields CASSVAAAYNEQFF.

J is TRBJ1-3 and V is TRBV9, with 7 positions matching TRBD1. The CDR3 is 17 residues long. V dropped 0 bases and J dropped 0; count of bases not matched to a gene: 6. Germline-derived CDR1 and CDR2 are SGDLS and YYNGEE. CDR3 protein: CASSVGTGSFSGNTIYF. In DNA form, the CDR3 reads TGTGCCAGCAGCGTAGGGACAGGCTCCTTCTCTGGAAACACCATATATTTT.

Only a few counts were recorded for this clonotype. This chain joins TRBV6-5 and TRBJ2-3, with 15 bases identical to TRBD2. J lost 4 bases, V lost 4 bases, and 9 bases had no gene match. This CDR3 spans 18 amino acids. The germline V gene encodes CDR1 MNHEY and CDR2 SVGAGI. DNA for the CDR3: TGTGCCAGCAGTTGGACTAGCGGGAGGGCCGCCAGGGCAGATACGCAGTATTTT. Its protein product is CASSWTSGRAARADTQYF.

This clonotype was recorded a few times. V usage is TRBV6-6 and J usage is TRBJ2-1; 8 positions match TRBD2. Germline V gene sequence: CDR1 MNHNY, CDR2 SVGAGI (reference sequence). The CDR3 is made up of 18 amino acids. Germline trimming cut 0 bases from V and 3 bases from J; bases unmatched to any gene: 10. DNA for the CDR3: TGTGCCAGCAGTTACTCCCCGGGGGGGCCAATAATCTACAATGAGCAGTTCTTC. It translates to CASSYSPGGPIIYNEQFF.

There are a few counts of this clonotype. The chain uses TRBV5-1 and TRBJ1-4, with 8 bases that match TRBD1. V dropped 4 bases and J dropped 6; count of bases not matched to a gene: 20. CDR1 is SGHRS and CDR2 is YFSETQ in the germline V gene. CDR3 length: 19 amino acids. The CDR3 is CASSPFTRDRLQQDEKLFF. CDR3 DNA: TGCGCCAGCAGCCCGTTTACGAGGGACAGGCTACAACAAGATGAAAAACTGTTTTTT.

V is TRBV6-2 or TRBV6-3 and J is TRBJ2-7; 7 nucleotides align to TRBD1. After removal of 6 bases from V and 5 bases from J, the junction contained 16 bases not matched to a gene. The germline V gene has CDR1 MNHEY and CDR2 SVGEGT. The CDR3 has 16 residues. DNA for the CDR3: TGTGCCAGCAGCCCCCTGACAGGGCGGAGAAGGGACGAGCAGTACTTC. Translation: CASSPLTGRRRDEQYF.

J is TRBJ2-1 and V is TRBV11-2, with 9 bases lining up with TRBD1. The CDR3 spans 15 residues. Unmatched junction bases numbered 10, after V lost 2 bases and J lost 11 bases. CDR1 is SGHAT, CDR2 FQNNGV, per germline. The CDR3 bases are TGTGCCAGCAGCTTACGGGACAGGGCTTCGAAAAAGCAGTTCTTC. This translates into CASSLRDRASKKQFF.

This clonotype was counted between two and nine times. The CDR3: CASSPEGGGDTQYF. The CDR3 coding sequence is TGTGCCAGCAGCCCCGAGGGAGGTGGCGATACGCAGTATTTT. The J gene is TRBJ2-3, the V gene TRBV13, with D perhaps TRBD2 (6 bases). With 5 bases removed from V and 6 bases from J, the gap between germline ends came to 15 bases. The CDR3 loop spans 14 amino acids. Germline loops: CDR1 PRHDT, CDR2 FYEKMQ (reference sequence).

The CDR3 is CARWDSLSGELFF. CDR3 DNA: TGTGCCAGATGGGACAGTTTGAGCGGGGAGCTGTTTTTT. The chain employs TRBV7-9 and TRBJ2-2; 7 bases match TRBD1. Germline V gene sequence: CDR1 SEHNR, CDR2 FQNEAQ (reference sequence). The CDR3 loop spans 13 amino acids. V was clipped by 9 bases and J by 7 bases; unmatched bases: 8.

This clonotype showed up just a few times. CDR3: CASSRKVKAKNIQYF. For the CDR3, the DNA is TGTGCCAGCAGCCGAAAAGTTAAAGCCAAAAACATTCAGTACTTC. V usage is TRBV3-1 and J usage is TRBJ2-4, with D unclear. Germline CDR1 reads LGHDT; CDR2 reads YNNKEL (reference sequence). This CDR3 spans 15 amino acids. V lost 4 bases and J 0 bases, leaving 10 bases between the germline ends.

This clonotype was seen a few times. The V gene is TRBV7-2, the J gene TRBJ2-7; 11 nucleotides line up with TRBD2. Germline CDR1 reads SGHTA; CDR2 reads FQGNSA. J gave up 1 base and V 5 bases, and 7 bases lay outside the gene matches. The CDR3 runs 16 residues. CDR3 DNA: TGTGCCAGCAGCACTTCCGGGACTAGCGGATCCTACGAGCAGTACTTC. Protein: CASSTSGTSGSYEQYF.

CDR3 sequence (DNA): TGTGCCAGCAGTTTAGGACACCACGAGCAGTACTTC. Translation: CASSLGHHEQYF. The rearrangement uses TRBV12-3 or TRBV12-4 and TRBJ2-7, with no clear D. V was clipped by 1 base and J by 5 bases, with 6 bases between them. The CDR3 length is 12 residues.

The V and J genes are TRBV19 and TRBJ2-7; 7 bases line up with TRBD2. The J segment lost 6 bases and the V segment lost 5 bases, leaving 10 bases of the junction unmatched. This CDR3 is built from 14 residues. CDR1 is LNHDA, CDR2 SQIVND, per germline (reference sequence). For the CDR3, the DNA is TGTGCCAGTAGTCCCATCGGAATAGCGGGCGAGCAGTACTTC. It yields the protein CASSPIGIAGEQYF.

The chain employs TRBV27 and TRBJ2-2; 9 bases are a match to TRBD2. In germline, CDR1 is MNHEY, CDR2 SMNVEV (reference sequence). V lost 0 bases and J lost 7; bases outside the gene matches: 9. The CDR3 contains 17 residues. The CDR3 coding sequence is TGTGCCAGCAGTTTATCGGAGGCGGGGGGGCCGATCGGGGAGCTGTTTTTT. Translated, it gives CASSLSEAGGPIGELFF.

The chain employs TRBV6-2 or TRBV6-3 and TRBJ2-5, with 11 bases lining up with TRBD2. CDR3 size: 17 residues. CDR1 MNHEY and CDR2 SVGEGT come from the germline V gene. V was clipped by 0 bases and J by 5 bases; unmatched bases: 8. CDR3 loop: CASSYSSSGRRSETQYF. The CDR3 DNA reads as TGTGCCAGCAGTTACTCGTCTAGCGGGAGGAGGTCGGAGACCCAGTACTTC.

This clonotype has only a few counts. V gene TRBV29-1 combines with J gene TRBJ1-2; no reliable D call. The V gene lost 3 bases and the J gene lost 0 bases, with 14 bases spanning the gap. The CDR3 is 15 amino acids. The germline V gene encodes CDR1 SQVTM and CDR2 ANQGSEA. CDR3 residues: CSVELSAATNYGYTF. CDR3 coding DNA: TGCAGCGTTGAGCTCAGCGCGGCTACTAACTATGGCTACACCTTC.

V usage is TRBV19 and J usage is TRBJ2-7; 8 bases map to TRBD1. Germline V gene sequence: CDR1 LNHDA, CDR2 SQIVND (reference sequence). The CDR3 runs 14 residues. The trim removed 3 bases at V and 3 bases at J, leaving 4 bases unmatched. The CDR3 loop is CASSIQGASYEQYF. CDR3 nucleotide sequence: TGTGCCAGTAGTATCCAGGGGGCGAGCTACGAGCAGTACTTC.

This rearrangement joins TRBV12-3 or TRBV12-4 to TRBJ2-5; 12 bases fit TRBD2. The CDR3 totals 16 residues. After removal of 6 bases from V and 4 bases from J, the junction contained 9 bases not matched to a gene. The DNA of the CDR3 is TGTGCCAGCAGCGAGGGACTAGCGGGCCGGGGAGAGACCCAGTACTTC. Translation gives CASSEGLAGRGETQYF.

This clonotype was recorded a few times. The V call is TRBV12-3 or TRBV12-4, the J call TRBJ2-3; the match to TRBD1 covers 10 bases. This CDR3 is 16 amino acids long. The ends lost 4 bases at V and 2 bases at J; junction bases unmatched: 6. The CDR3 nucleotides read TGTGCCAGCAGTTCAAGACAGGGGGCGGTCACAGATACGCAGTATTTT. This sequence encodes CASSSRQGAVTDTQYF.

V usage is TRBV7-6 and J usage is TRBJ2-2; D is uncertain. V lost 8 bases to trimming and J lost 7 bases, with 14 bases between them. This CDR3 has 13 residues. The germline gives CDR1 SGHVS, CDR2 FNYEAQ. The DNA for the CDR3 is TGTGCCAGCTTTGGGCCACTTCGCGGGGAGCTGTTTTTT. Its protein product is CASFGPLRGELFF.

This clonotype has just one count. The chain carries TRBV20-1 and TRBJ2-7, with D possibly TRBD2 on 6 matching bases. Looked up from germline, CDR1 is DFQATT and CDR2 is SNEGSKA (reference sequence). The CDR3 loop spans 13 amino acids. V was pared by 2 bases and J by 0 bases, with 8 bases between. The CDR3 reads CSARPSASYEQYF. The CDR3 nucleotides are TGCAGTGCTAGACCTAGCGCCTCCTACGAGCAGTACTTC.